This T cell receptor (beta chain) was sequenced for a study of T cells in Graves' hyperthyroidism and ophthalmopathy (dated by TCRdb to about 2019). For the wider study: Peripheral blood samples were taken at the time of initial diagnosis, prior to any treatment. A discovery cohort of about 100 patients, roughly 40 with Graves' ophthalmopathy and approximately 55 with stable Graves' hyperthyroidism, was used to find distinguishing TCR V-J signatures. The roughly 100 discovery patients were divided at random into training and test sets in a 7:3 ratio. The study also compared thyroid tissue and blood T-cell repertoires from about 6 Graves' hyperthyroidism patients. After sampling, hyperthyroidism patients received methimazole starting at 30 mg daily, and ophthalmopathy patients received high-dose intravenous methylprednisolone. Prospective prediction of ophthalmopathy was tested in an independent validation cohort consisting of under 20 hyperthyroidism patients and around 17 patients who later progressed to ophthalmopathy. The paper reports TCR Vbeta CDR3 sequencing of fewer than 150 peripheral blood samples: approximately 41 ophthalmopathy, about 75 hyperthyroidism and approximately 17 progressor patients. Here is what the overall study found, with its caveats: No statistical method was used to fix the sample size in advance, and group allocation was not hidden from the investigators. Blood samples also contained most of the expanded thyroid clonotypes (frequency above 0.001), which suggests that blood repertoires may reflect thyroid immune responses. In cross-validation, a model built on a 13 V-J signature told ophthalmopathy apart from stable hyperthyroidism with roughly 87% sensitivity and around 83% specificity, and in testing the same model reached 80%/75%. During validation, the model predicted progression to ophthalmopathy a median of approximately 6.5 months ahead of onset, with almost 71% sensitivity and about 72% specificity.

The CDR3 measures 16 amino acids from cysteine to phenylalanine. Kept here is only the CDR3 DNA, which spans 48 bases and is read in frame from base 1. Relative to germline, V is 0 bases shorter and J is 5 bases shorter, with 15 bases between their ends. Sequences SGDLS (CDR1) and YYNGEE (CDR2) are obtained from the germline V gene. Amplification of TCR beta CDR3 regions was carried out from RNA transcripts. The TCR CDR3 was subjected to a first round of RT-PCR using the HTBI primer set and the Qiagen OneStep RT-PCR kit. Libraries were constructed in a second round of multiplex PCR, after which size selection and purification were performed. Sequencing of the libraries was done on an Illumina HiSeq2000 using paired-end 100 bp reads. Concerning the study's data processing: SOAPnuke was used to process the raw data, with reads discarded if the reads contained adapters or uncalled bases, had a mean Phred below 15, or lacked an exact constant-primer or identifier match. COPE v1.2.5 was used to merge high-quality paired reads, and clonotypes were defined as unique nucleotide sequences. MiTCR v1.1 was used to align clonotypes to the IMGT TRBV, TRBD and TRBJ reference segments. Analysis was restricted to V-J combinations with a frequency above 0.0001, which covered roughly 99% of repertoires. The TCS score was defined as F50 (clonal expansion) divided by E x V (chaos), with BLOSUM62-based TCRdist calculated between CDR3 peptides within each V-J. Welch's t-statistics and random forest reduced around 510 V-J features to roughly 13, which were used in a naive Bayes classifier (R e1071). TCRdb reran the public reads through fastp at Q25 and MiXCR, keeping productive beta chains. Each CDR3 protein gets just one entry, which takes the most common genes and DNA from the rows behind it. The V and J calls shown here were made by TCRdb, not taken from the authors' results. The sample data list fewer than 800,000 distinct CDR3 sequences, and about a sixth of these were observed just once. The top ten clones comprise approximately 8% of the sample.

Remarks on this clonotype: This clone's antigen is unknown. Qualities for individual bases were not recorded, and no much larger clone is one base off.

A patient counted as having stable Graves' hyperthyroidism if no progression to ophthalmopathy occurred over 18 months of follow-up. Hyperthyroidism patients were aged 18 to 65 years and newly diagnosed, with disease duration of less than 2 months. Exclusion was applied to patients with uncontrolled infections, other autoimmune diseases, pregnancy or lactation. Diagnoses were established on the basis of clinical symptoms, serum thyroxine and TRAb, thyroid ultrasound, and orbital computed tomography. Ficoll-Paque density gradient centrifugation was used to isolate PBMCs from 9.5 to 10 ml of fresh peripheral blood. Total RNA was extracted using Trizol reagent, and RNA quality was assessed on an Agilent 2100 Bioanalyzer.

Input material: blood. This chain is built from TRBV9 and TRBJ2-1, with TRBD1 as a weak D call on 6 bases. The TCR was taken from a man aged 18 to 29 with Graves' hyperthyroidism. The CDR3 amino acid sequence is: CASSVVGTLNNNEQFF. The DNA sequence reads TGTGCCAGCAGCGTAGTGGGGACACTTAACAACAATGAGCAGTTCTTC.